This T cell receptor beta chain was identified during a study of blood T cell repertoires in COVID-19 (dated by TCRdb to the early 2020s). Regarding the research as a whole: The collaborator samples originated in the United States, Italy and Spain and spanned the acute and convalescent phases of COVID-19. The prospective study material was composed of cDNA or gDNA derived from T cells, B-cell-depleted T cells, or PBMCs. Subjects who had been exposed to COVID-19, were actively infected with it, or had recovered from it provided the deeply sampled blood TCRbeta repertoires that made up the dataset. The repertoires were released in a freely available public database intended as a resource for research on the immune response to SARS-CoV-2. Samples were obtained from the ongoing ImmuneRACE study (first 160 participants) and from over 1,000 subjects provided by 6 global collaborators. The sample metadata nearly always contained a de-identified subject ID, COVID-19 status, age in years and sex. Where HLA class I and class II types were available, the types were taken from metadata supplied by the sample provider, not from assay-based typing. General study outcomes and caveats: The amount of clinical and demographic metadata varied by source and participant and was provided uncurated.

This clone was recorded a few times. Its antigen is currently not known. Per-base qualities were not stored, and no clone one base away is much larger. V and J are truncated by 2 bases and 0 bases respectively, leaving an intervening sequence of 8 bases. Spanning cysteine to phenylalanine, the CDR3 consists of 15 amino acids. Of the read, only the CDR3 DNA is kept; its 45 bases are in frame from base 1. CDR1 and CDR2 were assigned from the germline V gene as SNHLY and FYNNEI. TCRbeta CDR3 regions were amplified from genomic DNA using the immunoSEQ Assay, a bias-controlled multiplex PCR. Per the original workflow: Within the assay, amplification of reference gene primers was used to estimate how many nucleated cells each sample contained. Sequence reads were collapsed and filtered to measure the absolute abundance of every unique TCRbeta CDR3 rearrangement. For each sample, productive Simpson clonality was calculated as the square root of Simpson's diversity index over productive rearrangements. Not all clones reach the TCRdb copy of this immuneACCESS table, which keeps in-frame sequences only. Checked studies attribute under half of the gap to unresolved V genes and leave the rest unexplained. The V and J calls and clone size come from that table; D and trimming were worked out from the DNA. The sample table records under 140,000 clones; around 74% of these occur just once. The top ten constitute under 10% of the sample.

Each collaborating institution followed its own protocols to collect whole blood in K2EDTA tubes. For TCRbeta analysis, collaborator samples were shipped as frozen whole blood, as isolated PBMCs, or as DNA extracted from either sample type. The source material was peripheral blood. This TCR came from a woman between 55 and 75 years old with acute or convalescent COVID-19. The chain is made from TRBV2 and TRBJ1-5, with no reliable assignment of the D segment. The CDR3 amino acid sequence is: CASSEQYNSNQPQHF. The nucleotide sequence reads as follows: TGTGCCAGCAGTGAACAATACAATAGCAATCAGCCCCAGCATTTT.